This T cell receptor beta chain was obtained from a study of technical replicates of blood from several donors. The CDR3 loop spans 15 amino acids. V lost 4 bases to trimming and J lost 6 bases; unmatched junction nucleotides: 10. Germline V gene lookup returns CDR1 MNHEY and CDR2 SVGAGI. The data were produced by immunoSEQ multiplex PCR, yet TCRdb's version contains in-frame clones alone and is incomplete. The table shows about 89,000 clones, with approximately 94% occurring only once. The origin of this receptor is a human donor in good health. Specimen: T cells isolated from PBMCs. The chain recombines TRBV6-5 with TRBJ2-7, with 9 bases identical to TRBD2. CDR3 loop: CASSSRVSGSFEQYF. The DNA of the CDR3 is TGTGCCAGCAGTTCCCGCGTTAGCGGGAGTTTCGAGCAGTACTTC.